A selection of T cell receptor beta chains follows, all from one sample in a study of radiotherapy plus CTLA-4 blockade in lung cancer. Clones were read by immunoSEQ multiplex PCR, and TCRdb kept only the in-frame ones, dropping some. The sample holds about 60,000 clones; around 80% are singletons and the top ten take less than 4.5%. The material sequenced was peripheral blood, taken from a patient treated with radiotherapy plus ipilimumab. The source is a human donor with non-small cell lung cancer who had a partial response to radiotherapy plus ipilimumab. Both conserved end residues are part of each CDR3. D genes are given only for firm matches. Expanded clones get a size class; other rows say once, few or many, or leave the size out.

NA | NA | TRBJ1-1 | TRBV7-9 | CASSLGEPPEAFF | TGTGCCAGCAGCTTAGGGGAGCCCCCTGAAGCTTTCTTT
TRBD1 | NA | TRBJ1-3 | TRBV28 | CASRETGGAAGNTIYF | TGTGCCAGCAGGGAGACAGGGGGGGCCGCTGGAAACACCATATATTTT
TRBD2 | NA | TRBJ2-7 | TRBV5-1 | CASSPSGAAYEQYF | TGCGCCAGCAGCCCGAGCGGGGCGGCCTACGAGCAGTACTTC
TRBD1 | NA | TRBJ1-2 | TRBV7-9 | CASSSTRRQGQNLGYTF | TGTGCCAGCAGCTCAACCCGTCGACAGGGTCAGAATCTTGGCTACACCTTC
NA | NA | TRBJ2-3 | TRBV10-3 | CAISEYARRGKGTDTQYF | TGTGCCATCAGTGAGTACGCGAGGCGGGGAAAGGGAACAGATACGCAGTATTTT
NA | NA | TRBJ2-5 | TRBV11-1 | CASSSRQEGDETQYF | TGTGCCAGCAGCTCTCGACAGGAAGGGGACGAGACCCAGTACTTC
NA | NA | TRBJ1-4 | TRBV7-9 | CASSRSGGEKLFF | TGTGCCAGCAGTCGGTCGGGAGGGGAAAAACTGTTTTTT
NA | few | TRBJ1-5 | TRBV2 | CASSEAVSNQPQHF | TGTGCCAGCAGTGAGGCCGTTAGCAATCAGCCCCAGCATTTT
NA | NA | TRBJ2-7 | TRBV7-6 | CASSLGQVGYEQYF | TGTGCCAGCAGCTTAGGTCAGGTAGGCTACGAGCAGTACTTC
NA | NA | TRBJ2-5 | TRBV5-4 | CASSPDSSETQYF | TGTGCCAGCAGCCCCGACAGTTCGGAGACCCAGTACTTC
NA | NA | TRBJ2-2 | TRBV7-3 | CASSLSDPGGLFF | TGTGCCAGCAGCTTAAGCGACCCCGGGGGGCTGTTTTTT
NA | once | TRBJ1-2 | TRBV5-1 | CASSQGTTAPNGYTF | TGCGCCAGCAGCCAGGGAACGACAGCTCCCAATGGCTACACCTTC
TRBD2 | NA | TRBJ2-3 | TRBV19 | CASSRSGGLAPDTQYF | TGTGCCAGTAGCCGATCGGGGGGACTAGCTCCAGATACGCAGTATTTT
TRBD1 | NA | TRBJ1-1 | TRBV7-9 | CASSQLQGITLMNTEAFF | TGTGCCAGCAGCCAGTTACAGGGGATCACCCTCATGAACACTGAAGCTTTCTTT
NA | NA | TRBJ2-7 | TRBV21-1 | CASSKGGQGLYEQYF | TGTGCCAGCAGCAAAGGGGGACAGGGGCTATACGAGCAGTACTTC
NA | few | TRBJ2-7 | TRBV9 | CASSAEASSYEQYF | TGTGCCAGCAGCGCGGAGGCCAGCTCCTACGAGCAGTACTTC
TRBD1 | NA | TRBJ2-7 | TRBV6-6 | CASSYWDRGDHEQYF | TGTGCCAGCAGTTACTGGGACAGAGGTGACCACGAGCAGTACTTC
NA | NA | TRBJ2-7 | TRBV4-3 | CASSQGTGTGEQYF | TGCGCCAGCAGCCAAGGAACAGGGACGGGGGAGCAGTACTTC
TRBD1 | NA | TRBJ1-6 | TRBV6-1 | CASQYRGAQESPLHF | TGTGCCAGCCAATACAGGGGCGCCCAGGAATCACCCCTCCACTTT
TRBD1 | NA | TRBJ1-5 | TRBV2 | CASSDEGAGQPQHF | TGTGCCAGCAGTGACGAGGGGGCGGGACAGCCCCAGCATTTT
TRBD1 | NA | TRBJ2-7 | TRBV27 | CASSLVGTGHTYEQYF | TGTGCCAGCAGTTTAGTAGGGACAGGGCACACCTACGAGCAGTACTTC
TRBD1 | NA | TRBJ2-1 | TRBV29-1 | CSVVRTGYNEQFF | TGCAGCGTTGTTAGGACAGGGTACAATGAGCAGTTCTTC
TRBD1 | NA | TRBJ1-1 | TRBV18 | CASSPPDRVGTEAFF | TGTGCCAGCTCACCACCCGACAGGGTAGGCACTGAAGCTTTCTTT
NA | few | TRBJ1-6 | TRBV6-1 | CASSELQGLGSPLHF | TGTGCCAGCAGTGAACTTCAGGGATTAGGTTCACCCCTCCACTTT
TRBD2 | NA | TRBJ2-2 | TRBV2 | CASSETGTSGGSAGELFF | TGTGCCAGCAGTGAAACGGGTACTAGCGGGGGATCCGCCGGGGAGCTGTTTTTT
TRBD1 | NA | TRBJ1-4 | TRBV4-3 | CASSQERGQGLRGEKLFF | TGCGCCAGCAGCCAAGAAAGGGGACAGGGGCTACGTGGTGAAAAACTGTTTTTT
TRBD1 | NA | TRBJ1-2 | TRBV28 | CASRDRGFDGYTF | TGTGCCAGCAGGGACAGGGGATTCGATGGCTACACCTTC
NA | NA | TRBJ1-2 | TRBV6-5 | CASSYRQSNYGYTF | TGTGCCAGCAGTTACCGACAGAGTAACTATGGCTACACCTTC
TRBD1 | NA | TRBJ2-2 | TRBV19 | CASSVDRGGGELFF | TGTGCCAGTAGTGTTGACAGGGGAGGCGGGGAGCTGTTTTTT
NA | once | TRBJ1-2 | TRBV7-3 | CASSLGQGNNYGYTF | TGTGCCAGCAGCTTGGGGCAGGGGAATAACTATGGCTACACCTTC
TRBD1 | NA | TRBJ1-4 | TRBV6-1 | CASKDRAGEKLFF | TGTGCCAGCAAAGACAGGGCCGGTGAAAAACTGTTTTTT
TRBD2 | NA | TRBJ2-3 | TRBV5-1 | CASSLVGGGPGDTQYF | TGCGCCAGCAGCTTGGTAGGCGGGGGGCCAGGGGATACGCAGTATTTT
NA | few | TRBJ1-1 | TRBV10-3 | CAISEEFPSGEKRMNTEAFF | TGTGCCATCAGTGAGGAATTTCCCTCAGGGGAAAAGAGAATGAACACTGAAGCTTTCTTT
TRBD1 | NA | TRBJ1-5 | TRBV28 | CASSPGQEDQPQHF | TGTGCCAGCAGTCCAGGACAGGAGGATCAGCCCCAGCATTTT
NA | NA | TRBJ1-1 | TRBV6-5 | CASFRGWDTEAFF | TGTGCCAGCTTTAGGGGTTGGGACACTGAAGCTTTCTTT
NA | few | TRBJ1-6 | TRBV12-5 | CASGGGLQFNSPLHF | TGTGCTAGTGGGGGGGGGCTTCAATTCAATTCACCCCTCCACTTT
NA | NA | TRBJ2-1 | TRBV18 | CASSPRDNEQFF | TGTGCCAGCTCACCTCGAGACAATGAGCAGTTCTTC
NA | NA | TRBJ2-5 | TRBV5-4 | CASSFRGGETQYF | TGTGCCAGCAGCTTTAGGGGAGGAGAGACCCAGTACTTC
TRBD1 | NA | TRBJ2-3 | TRBV7-7 | CASSSAQGAPDTQYF | TGTGCCAGCAGCTCTGCCCAGGGGGCTCCAGATACGCAGTATTTT
TRBD2 | few | TRBJ2-1 | TRBV6-1 | CASSAPGLAVNEQFF | TGTGCCAGCAGTGCCCCGGGACTAGCGGTTAATGAGCAGTTCTTC
NA | NA | TRBJ1-3 | TRBV30 | CAWDSGGLGNTIYF | TGTGCCTGGGACTCCGGGGGGCTTGGAAACACCATATATTTT
TRBD1 | NA | TRBJ2-7 | TRBV23-1 | CARPPRGQGSSYEQYF | TGCGCGCGCCCTCCGAGGGGACAGGGGTCGTCCTACGAGCAGTACTTC
TRBD1 | NA | TRBJ1-6 | TRBV6-5 | CATFTGGGSPLHF | TGTGCCACCTTCACAGGGGGGGGTTCACCCCTCCACTTT
NA | NA | TRBJ1-1 | TRBV28 | CASSFVATGTEAFF | TGTGCCAGCAGTTTCGTGGCCACGGGCACTGAAGCTTTCTTT
NA | NA | TRBJ2-5 | TRBV6-5 | CASSFRGKETQYF | TGTGCCAGCAGTTTCAGGGGAAAGGAGACCCAGTACTTC
TRBD1 | medium-sized | TRBJ1-6 | TRBV5-4 | CASSWDSYNSPLHF | TGTGCCAGCAGCTGGGACAGTTATAATTCACCCCTCCACTTT
TRBD1 | NA | TRBJ2-7 | TRBV7-8 | CASTRDRISYEQYF | TGTGCCAGCACCCGGGACAGGATTTCCTACGAGCAGTACTTC